This TCR beta chain is drawn from a study of blood T cells in healthy people across ages. Study findings and constraints: As age increased, TCR beta diversity per million T cells fell in a roughly linear fashion. A strong correlation was found between TCR beta diversity and the percentage of naive T cells.

Trimming cost V 4 bases and J 0 bases, with 8 bases left between them. Per the germline V gene, CDR1 is SGHKS and CDR2 is YYEKEE (reference sequence). The CDR3 is 14 residues long. No fewer than 6 micrograms of total RNA were isolated from every sample. Points on this clonotype: Its antigen is not identified.

Alongside a J-beta primer mix, a sample-barcoded 5' primer served in a second PCR lasting 7 to 11 cycles. Each cDNA molecule received a tag from a template-switch adaptor that had 12 random nucleotides. TCRdb reprocessed the 5' RACE reads with MiXCR, giving one entry per CDR3 protein. The table includes hundreds of thousands of distinct CDR3 sequences, 56% detected once. The specimen sequenced was blood. This TCR derives from a man aged 40-49 years in good health. The chain joins TRBV5-5 to TRBJ1-3; D not resolved. CDR3 bases: TGTGCCAGCAGCCATGTGGGCTCTGGAAACACCATATATTTT. Its translation: CASSHVGSGNTIYF.